This entry describes one TCR beta chain. The antigen remains unidentified. These data belong to a study of T cell responses to AZD1222 COVID-19 vaccine. Broader study findings: Seropositive at baseline were only a handful of AZD1222 recipients. Clonal diversity was possibly underestimated, and the donors were mostly white British, with more females.

The data were produced by immunoSEQ multiplex PCR, yet TCRdb's version contains in-frame clones alone and is incomplete. The table shows 100,000 to 120,000 clones, with over 75% occurring only once. Trimming removed 10 bases from V and 7 bases from J, with 17 bases in between. CDR1 is MDHEN, CDR2 SYDVKM, per germline. CDR3 size: 13 residues. The sample consisted of peripheral blood, taken on day 0 of AZD1222 vaccination. The TCR originated in an adult in good health. The chain uses TRBV28 and TRBJ2-1, with D perhaps TRBD2 (5 bases). This CDR3 reads CATETQWENEQFF. CDR3 nucleotides: TGTGCCACCGAAACTCAATGGGAGAATGAGCAGTTCTTC.